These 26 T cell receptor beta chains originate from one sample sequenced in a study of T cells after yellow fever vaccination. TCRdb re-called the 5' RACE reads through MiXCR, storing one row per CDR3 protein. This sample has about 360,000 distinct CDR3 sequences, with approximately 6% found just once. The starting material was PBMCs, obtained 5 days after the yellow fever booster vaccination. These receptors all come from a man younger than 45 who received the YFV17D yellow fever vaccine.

CDR3 sequence (DNA): TGTGCCAGCAGTAAAGACTGGTACTATGGCTACACCTTC. Translated: CASSKDWYYGYTF. This chain links TRBV6-1 with TRBJ1-2; D is uncertain. V was shortened by 5 bases and J by 3 bases, with 10 bases between the two germline ends. The germline gives CDR1 MNHNS, CDR2 SASEGT. The CDR3 has 13 amino acids.

Written as DNA, the CDR3 is TGTGCCAGCAGCCGTAGACAGGGGGCCGTCTCTGGGGCCAACGTCCTGACTTTC. Translating gives CASSRRQGAVSGANVLTF. The rearrangement joins TRBV5-5 to TRBJ2-6, with TRBD1 matching over 10 bases. CDR1 is SGHKS, CDR2 YYEKEE, per germline (reference sequence). V shed 4 bases and J 0 bases; nucleotides not matched to a gene: 7. This CDR3 has 18 amino acids.

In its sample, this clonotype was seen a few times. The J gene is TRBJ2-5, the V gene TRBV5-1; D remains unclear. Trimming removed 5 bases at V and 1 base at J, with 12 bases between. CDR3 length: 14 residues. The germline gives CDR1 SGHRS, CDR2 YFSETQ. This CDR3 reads CASRTAGSQETQYF. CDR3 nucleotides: TGCGCCAGCAGAACAGCCGGCAGCCAAGAGACCCAGTACTTC.

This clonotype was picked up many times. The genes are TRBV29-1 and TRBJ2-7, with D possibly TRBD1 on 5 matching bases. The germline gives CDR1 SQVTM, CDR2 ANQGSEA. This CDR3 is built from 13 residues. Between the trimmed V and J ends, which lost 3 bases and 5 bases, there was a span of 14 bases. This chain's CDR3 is CSVESESGHEQYF. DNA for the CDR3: TGCAGCGTTGAGAGCGAATCAGGGCACGAGCAGTACTTC.

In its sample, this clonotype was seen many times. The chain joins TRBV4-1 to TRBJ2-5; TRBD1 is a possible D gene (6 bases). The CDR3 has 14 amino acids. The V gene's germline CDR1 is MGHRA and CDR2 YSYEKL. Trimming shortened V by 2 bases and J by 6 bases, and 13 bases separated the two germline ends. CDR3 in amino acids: CASSQSQGIKTQYF. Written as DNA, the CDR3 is TGCGCCAGCAGCCAATCGCAGGGGATCAAGACCCAGTACTTC.

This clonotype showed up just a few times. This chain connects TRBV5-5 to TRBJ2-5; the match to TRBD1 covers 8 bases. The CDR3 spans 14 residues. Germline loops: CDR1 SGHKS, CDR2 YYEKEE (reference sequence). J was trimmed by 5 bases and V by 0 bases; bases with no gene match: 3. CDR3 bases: TGTGCCAGCAGCTTGGAGCAGGGGGCGGAGACCCAGTACTTC. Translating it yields CASSLEQGAETQYF.

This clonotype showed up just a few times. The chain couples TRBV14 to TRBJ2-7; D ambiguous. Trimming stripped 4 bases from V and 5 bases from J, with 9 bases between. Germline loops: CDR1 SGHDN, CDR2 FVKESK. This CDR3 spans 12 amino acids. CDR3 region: CASSPGPNEQYF. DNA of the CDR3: TGTGCCAGCAGCCCCGGTCCCAACGAGCAGTACTTC.

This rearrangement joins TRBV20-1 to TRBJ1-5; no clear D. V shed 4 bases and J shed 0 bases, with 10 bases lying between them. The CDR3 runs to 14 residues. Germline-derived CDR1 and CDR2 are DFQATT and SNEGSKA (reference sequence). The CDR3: CSATLGNSNQPQHF. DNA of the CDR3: TGCAGTGCTACTCTGGGAAATAGCAATCAGCCCCAGCATTTT.

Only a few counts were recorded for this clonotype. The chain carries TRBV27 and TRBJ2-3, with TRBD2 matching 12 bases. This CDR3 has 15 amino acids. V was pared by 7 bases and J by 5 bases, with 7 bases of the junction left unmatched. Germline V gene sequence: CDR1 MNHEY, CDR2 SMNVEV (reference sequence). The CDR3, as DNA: TGTGCCAGCAATCGACCGGGACTAGCGGGAGATACGCAGTATTTT. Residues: CASNRPGLAGDTQYF.

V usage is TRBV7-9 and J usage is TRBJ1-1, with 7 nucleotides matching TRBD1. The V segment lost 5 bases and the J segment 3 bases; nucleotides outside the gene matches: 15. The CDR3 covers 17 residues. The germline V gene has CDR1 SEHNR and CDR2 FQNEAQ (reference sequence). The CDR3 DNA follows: TGTGCCAGCAGCGTAGATACGACAGGGACTGGGTACACTGAAGCTTTCTTT. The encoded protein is CASSVDTTGTGYTEAFF.

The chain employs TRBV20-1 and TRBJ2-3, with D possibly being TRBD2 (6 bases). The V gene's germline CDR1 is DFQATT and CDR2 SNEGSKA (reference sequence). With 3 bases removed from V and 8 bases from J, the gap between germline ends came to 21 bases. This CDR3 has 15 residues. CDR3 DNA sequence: TGCAGTGCTAGTCCCAAGGGAGGCCTGAGGGCTACGCAGTATTTT. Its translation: CSASPKGGLRATQYF.

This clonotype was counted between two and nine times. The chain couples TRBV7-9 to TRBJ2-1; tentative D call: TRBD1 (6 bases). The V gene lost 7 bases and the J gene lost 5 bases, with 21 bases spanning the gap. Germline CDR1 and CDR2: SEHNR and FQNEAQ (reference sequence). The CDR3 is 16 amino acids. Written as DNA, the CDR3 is TGTGCCAGCACCCTACAGGGAACGAGGCTGGACAATGAGCAGTTCTTC. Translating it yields CASTLQGTRLDNEQFF.

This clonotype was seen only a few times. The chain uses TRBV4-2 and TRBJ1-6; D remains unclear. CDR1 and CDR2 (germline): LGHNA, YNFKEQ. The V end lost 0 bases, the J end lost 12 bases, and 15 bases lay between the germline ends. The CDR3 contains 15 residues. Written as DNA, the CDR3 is TGTGCCAGCAGCCAAGATGGGCAGCCTTTGGAACCCCTCCACTTT. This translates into CASSQDGQPLEPLHF.

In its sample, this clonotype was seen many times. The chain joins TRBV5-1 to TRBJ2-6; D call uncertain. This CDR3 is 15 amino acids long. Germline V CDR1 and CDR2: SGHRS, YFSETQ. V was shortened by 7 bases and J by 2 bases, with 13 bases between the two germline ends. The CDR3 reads CASDESLPGANVLTF. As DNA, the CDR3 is TGCGCCAGCGACGAAAGTCTCCCTGGGGCCAACGTCCTGACTTTC.

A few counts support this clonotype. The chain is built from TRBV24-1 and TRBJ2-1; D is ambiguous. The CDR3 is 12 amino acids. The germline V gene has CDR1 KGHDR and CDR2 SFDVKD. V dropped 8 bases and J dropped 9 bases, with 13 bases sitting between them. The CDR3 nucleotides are TGTGCCACCACCAACTACCTGGGTGAGCAGTTCTTC. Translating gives CATTNYLGEQFF.

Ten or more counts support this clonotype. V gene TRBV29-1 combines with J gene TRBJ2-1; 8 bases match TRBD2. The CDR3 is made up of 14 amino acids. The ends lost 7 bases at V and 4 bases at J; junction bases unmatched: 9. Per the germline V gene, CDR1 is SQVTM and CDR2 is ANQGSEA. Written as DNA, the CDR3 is TGCAGCGGGGCATTGCGGGAGGTGTACAATGAGCAGTTCTTC. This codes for CSGALREVYNEQFF.

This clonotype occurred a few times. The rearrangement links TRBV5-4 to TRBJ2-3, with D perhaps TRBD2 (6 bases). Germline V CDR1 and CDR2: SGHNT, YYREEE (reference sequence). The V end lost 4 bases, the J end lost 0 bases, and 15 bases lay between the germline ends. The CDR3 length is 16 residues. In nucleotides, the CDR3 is TGTGCCAGCAGCCTGGGGGGTAGCGCGAGCACAGATACGCAGTATTTT. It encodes CASSLGGSASTDTQYF.

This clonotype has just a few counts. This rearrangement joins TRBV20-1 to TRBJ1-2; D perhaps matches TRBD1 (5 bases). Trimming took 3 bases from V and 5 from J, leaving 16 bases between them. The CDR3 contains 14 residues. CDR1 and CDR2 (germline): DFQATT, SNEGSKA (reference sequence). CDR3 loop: CSASRGSGTYGYTF. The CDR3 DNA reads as TGCAGTGCTAGTCGGGGCAGTGGGACGTATGGCTACACCTTC.

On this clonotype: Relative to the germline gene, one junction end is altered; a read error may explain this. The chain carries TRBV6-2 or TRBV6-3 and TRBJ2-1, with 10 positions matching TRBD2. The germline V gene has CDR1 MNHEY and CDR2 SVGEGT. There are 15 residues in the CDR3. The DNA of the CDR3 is TGTGCCATCAGTGTACTAGCGGGGAATTACAATGAGCAGTTCTTC. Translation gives CAISVLAGNYNEQFF.

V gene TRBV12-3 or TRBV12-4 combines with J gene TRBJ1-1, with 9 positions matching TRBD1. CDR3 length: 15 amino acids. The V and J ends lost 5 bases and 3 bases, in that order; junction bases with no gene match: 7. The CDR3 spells CASSPGTGLHTEAFF. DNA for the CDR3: TGTGCCAGCAGTCCCGGGACAGGGTTGCACACTGAAGCTTTCTTT.

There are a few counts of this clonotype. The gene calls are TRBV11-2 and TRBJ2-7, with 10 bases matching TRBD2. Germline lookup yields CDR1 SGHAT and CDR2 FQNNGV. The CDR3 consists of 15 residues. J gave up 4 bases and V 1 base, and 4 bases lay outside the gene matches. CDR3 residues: CASSLAGLAVYEQYF. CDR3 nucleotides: TGTGCCAGCAGCTTAGCTGGACTAGCGGTTTACGAGCAGTACTTC.

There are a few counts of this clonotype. CDR3 DNA: TGTGCCAGCAGCTTGAGGTGGGAGGGGCCAGATACGCAGTATTTT. The encoded protein is CASSLRWEGPDTQYF. The chain recombines TRBV5-4 with TRBJ2-3; 7 bases agree with TRBD2. CDR3 length: 15 residues. The germline V gene has CDR1 SGHNT and CDR2 YYREEE (reference sequence). The trim removed 1 base at V and 4 bases at J, leaving 6 bases unmatched.

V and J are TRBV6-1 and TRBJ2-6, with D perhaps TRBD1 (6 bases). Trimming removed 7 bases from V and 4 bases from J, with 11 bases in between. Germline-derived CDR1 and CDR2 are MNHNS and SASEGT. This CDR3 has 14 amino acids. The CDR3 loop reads CASTGAEGANVLTF. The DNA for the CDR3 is TGTGCCAGCACAGGGGCGGAGGGGGCCAACGTCCTGACTTTC.

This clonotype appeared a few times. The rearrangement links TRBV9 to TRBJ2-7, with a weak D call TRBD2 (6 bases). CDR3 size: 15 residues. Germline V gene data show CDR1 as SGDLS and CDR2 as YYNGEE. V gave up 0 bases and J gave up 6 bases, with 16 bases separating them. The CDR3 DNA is TGTGCCAGCAGCGTAGACGGACTCGGGGGATCCGAGCAGTACTTC. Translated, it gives CASSVDGLGGSEQYF.

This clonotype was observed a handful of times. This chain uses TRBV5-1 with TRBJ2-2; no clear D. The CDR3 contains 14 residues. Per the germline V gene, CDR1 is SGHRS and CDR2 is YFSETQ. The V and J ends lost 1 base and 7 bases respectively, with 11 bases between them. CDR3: CASSLYGPDGELFF. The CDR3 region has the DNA TGCGCCAGCAGCTTGTATGGGCCGGACGGGGAGCTGTTTTTT.

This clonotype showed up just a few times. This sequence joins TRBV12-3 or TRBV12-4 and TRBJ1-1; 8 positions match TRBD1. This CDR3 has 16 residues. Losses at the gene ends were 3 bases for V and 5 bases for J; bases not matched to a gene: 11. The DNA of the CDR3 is TGTGCCAGCAGTTTTGGAACACAGGGGGTAAAGACTGAAGCTTTCTTT. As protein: CASSFGTQGVKTEAFF.